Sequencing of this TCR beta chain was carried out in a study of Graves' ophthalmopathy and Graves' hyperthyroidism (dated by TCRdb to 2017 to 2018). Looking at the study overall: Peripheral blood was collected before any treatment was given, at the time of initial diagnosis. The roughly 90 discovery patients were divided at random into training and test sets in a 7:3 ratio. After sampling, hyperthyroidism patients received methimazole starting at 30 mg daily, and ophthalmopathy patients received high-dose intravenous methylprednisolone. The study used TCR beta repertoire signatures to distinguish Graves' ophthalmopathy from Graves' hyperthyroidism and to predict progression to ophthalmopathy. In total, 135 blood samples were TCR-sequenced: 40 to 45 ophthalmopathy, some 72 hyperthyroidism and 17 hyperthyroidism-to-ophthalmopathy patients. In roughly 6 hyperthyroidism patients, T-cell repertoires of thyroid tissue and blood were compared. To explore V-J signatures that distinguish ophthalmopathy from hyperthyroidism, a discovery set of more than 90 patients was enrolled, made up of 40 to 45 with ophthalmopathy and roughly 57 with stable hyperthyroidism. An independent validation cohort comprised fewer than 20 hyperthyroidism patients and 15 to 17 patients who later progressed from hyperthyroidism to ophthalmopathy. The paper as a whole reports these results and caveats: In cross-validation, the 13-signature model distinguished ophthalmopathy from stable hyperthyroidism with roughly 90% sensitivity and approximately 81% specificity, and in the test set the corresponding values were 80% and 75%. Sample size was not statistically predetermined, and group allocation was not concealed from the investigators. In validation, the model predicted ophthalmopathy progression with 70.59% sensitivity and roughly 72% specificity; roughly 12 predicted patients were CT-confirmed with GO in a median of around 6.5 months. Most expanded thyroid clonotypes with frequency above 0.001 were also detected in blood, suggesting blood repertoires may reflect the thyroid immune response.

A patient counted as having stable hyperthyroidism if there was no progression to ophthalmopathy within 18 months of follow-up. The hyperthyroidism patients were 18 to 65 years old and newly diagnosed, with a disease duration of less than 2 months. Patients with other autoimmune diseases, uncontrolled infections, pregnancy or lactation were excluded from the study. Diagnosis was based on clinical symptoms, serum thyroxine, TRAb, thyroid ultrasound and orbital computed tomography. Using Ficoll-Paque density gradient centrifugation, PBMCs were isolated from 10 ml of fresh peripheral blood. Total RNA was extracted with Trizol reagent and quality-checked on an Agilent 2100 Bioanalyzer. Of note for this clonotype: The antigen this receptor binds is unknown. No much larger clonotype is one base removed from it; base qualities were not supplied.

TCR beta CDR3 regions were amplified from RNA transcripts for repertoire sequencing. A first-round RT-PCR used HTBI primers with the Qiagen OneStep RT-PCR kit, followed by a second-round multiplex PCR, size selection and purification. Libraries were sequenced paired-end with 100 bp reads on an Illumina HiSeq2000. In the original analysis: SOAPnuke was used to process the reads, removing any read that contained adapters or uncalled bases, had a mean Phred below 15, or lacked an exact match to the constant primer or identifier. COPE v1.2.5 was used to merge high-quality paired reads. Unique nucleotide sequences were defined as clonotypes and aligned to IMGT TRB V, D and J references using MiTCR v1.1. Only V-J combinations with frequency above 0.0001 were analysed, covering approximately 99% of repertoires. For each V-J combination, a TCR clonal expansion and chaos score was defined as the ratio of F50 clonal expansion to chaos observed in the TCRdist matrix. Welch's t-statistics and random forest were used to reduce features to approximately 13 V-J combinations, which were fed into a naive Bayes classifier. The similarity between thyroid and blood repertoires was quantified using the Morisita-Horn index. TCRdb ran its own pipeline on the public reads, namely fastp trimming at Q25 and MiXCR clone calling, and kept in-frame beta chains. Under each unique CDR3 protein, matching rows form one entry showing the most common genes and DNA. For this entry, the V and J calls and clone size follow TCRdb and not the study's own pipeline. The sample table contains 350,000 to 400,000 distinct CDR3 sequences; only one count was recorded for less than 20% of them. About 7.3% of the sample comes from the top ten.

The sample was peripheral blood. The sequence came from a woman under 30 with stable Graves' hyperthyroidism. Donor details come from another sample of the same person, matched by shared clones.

The encoded CDR3 is CASSLPGPVETQYF. The nucleotides are TGTGCCAGCAGCTTACCGGGTCCGGTCGAGACCCAGTACTTC. The rearrangement joined TRBV7-3 to TRBJ2-5; no D segment can be confidently identified. The CDR3 spans 14 residues, from the cysteine through the phenylalanine. The sequence is cut down to CDR3 DNA, 42 bases in frame from base 1. CDR1 and CDR2, per the germline V gene, are SGHTA and FQGTGA. Trimming costs V 2 bases and J 5 bases, and their ends lie 12 bases apart.